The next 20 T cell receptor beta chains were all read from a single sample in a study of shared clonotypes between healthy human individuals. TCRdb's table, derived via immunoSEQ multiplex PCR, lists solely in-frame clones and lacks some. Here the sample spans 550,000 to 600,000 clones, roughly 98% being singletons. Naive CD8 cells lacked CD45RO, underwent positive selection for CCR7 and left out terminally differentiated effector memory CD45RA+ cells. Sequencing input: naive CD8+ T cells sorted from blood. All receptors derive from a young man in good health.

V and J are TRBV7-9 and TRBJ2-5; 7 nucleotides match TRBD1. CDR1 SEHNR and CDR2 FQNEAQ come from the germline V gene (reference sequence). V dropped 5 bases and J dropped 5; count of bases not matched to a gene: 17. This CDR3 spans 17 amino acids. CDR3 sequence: CASSPGSEGAFRETQYF. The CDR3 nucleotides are TGTGCCAGCAGCCCAGGGTCTGAGGGGGCTTTCAGGGAGACCCAGTACTTC.

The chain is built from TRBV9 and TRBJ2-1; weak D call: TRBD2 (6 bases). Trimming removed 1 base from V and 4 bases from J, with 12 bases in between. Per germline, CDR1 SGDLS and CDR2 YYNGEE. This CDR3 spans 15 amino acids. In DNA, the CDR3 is TGTGCCAGCAGCGTAAAGGGACTCCCTTACAATGAGCAGTTCTTC. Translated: CASSVKGLPYNEQFF.

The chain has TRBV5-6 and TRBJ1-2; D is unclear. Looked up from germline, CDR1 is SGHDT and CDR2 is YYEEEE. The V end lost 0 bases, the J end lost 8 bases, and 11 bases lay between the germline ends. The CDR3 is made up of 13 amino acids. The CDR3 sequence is CASSLVRESGYTF. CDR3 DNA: TGTGCCAGCAGCTTGGTACGGGAATCGGGCTACACCTTC. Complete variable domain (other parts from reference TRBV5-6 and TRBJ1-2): DAGVTQSPTHLIKTRGQQVTLRCSPKSGHDTVSWYQQALGQGPQFIFQYYEEEERQRGNFPDRFSGHQFPNYSSELNVNALLLGDSALYLCASSLVRESGYTFGSGTRLTVV.

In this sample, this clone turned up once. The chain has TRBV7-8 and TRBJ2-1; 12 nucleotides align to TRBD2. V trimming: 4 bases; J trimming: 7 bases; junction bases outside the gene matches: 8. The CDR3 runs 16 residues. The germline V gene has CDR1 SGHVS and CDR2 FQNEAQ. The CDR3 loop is CASSSRLAGDGNEQFF. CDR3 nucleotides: TGTGCCAGCAGCTCCAGACTAGCGGGAGATGGTAATGAGCAGTTCTTC.

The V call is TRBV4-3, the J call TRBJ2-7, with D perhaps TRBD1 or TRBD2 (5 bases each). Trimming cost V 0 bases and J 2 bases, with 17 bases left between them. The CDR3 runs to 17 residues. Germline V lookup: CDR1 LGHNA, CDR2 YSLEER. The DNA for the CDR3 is TGCGCCAGCAGCCAAGATTGGGGTGGGGGTATTACCTACGAGCAGTACTTC. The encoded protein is CASSQDWGGGITYEQYF.

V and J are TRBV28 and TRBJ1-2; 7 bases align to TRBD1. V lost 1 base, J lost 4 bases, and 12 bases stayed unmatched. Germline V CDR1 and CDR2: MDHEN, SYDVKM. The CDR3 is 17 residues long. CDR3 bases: TGTGCCAGCAGTTTATTAGTTCCTGGACAGGAAGGCTATGGCTACACCTTC. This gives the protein CASSLLVPGQEGYGYTF.

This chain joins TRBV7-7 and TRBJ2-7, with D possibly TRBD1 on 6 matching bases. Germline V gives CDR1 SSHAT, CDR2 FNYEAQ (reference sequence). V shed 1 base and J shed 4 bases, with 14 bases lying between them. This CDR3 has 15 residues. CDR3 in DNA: TGTGCCAGCAGCTTAGGGGGACACCACCTTTACGAGCAGTACTTC. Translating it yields CASSLGGHHLYEQYF.

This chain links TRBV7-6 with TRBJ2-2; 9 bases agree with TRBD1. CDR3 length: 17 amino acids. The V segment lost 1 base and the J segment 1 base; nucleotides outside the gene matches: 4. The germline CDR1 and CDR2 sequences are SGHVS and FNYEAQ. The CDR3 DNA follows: TGTGCCAGCAGCTTAGGGCCGGGACAGGGGAACACCGGGGAGCTGTTTTTT. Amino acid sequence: CASSLGPGQGNTGELFF.

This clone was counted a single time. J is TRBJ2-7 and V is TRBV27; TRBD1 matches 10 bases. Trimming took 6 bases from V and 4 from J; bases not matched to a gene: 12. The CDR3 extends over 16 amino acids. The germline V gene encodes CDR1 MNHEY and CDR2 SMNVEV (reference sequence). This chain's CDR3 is CASRPLLTGGSYEQYF. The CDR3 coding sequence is TGTGCCAGCAGGCCCCTCCTGACAGGGGGCTCGTACGAGCAGTACTTC.

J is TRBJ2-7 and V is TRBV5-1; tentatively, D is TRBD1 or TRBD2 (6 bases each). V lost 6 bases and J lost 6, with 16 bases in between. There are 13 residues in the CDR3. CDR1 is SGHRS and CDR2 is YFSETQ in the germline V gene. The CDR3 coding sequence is TGCGCCAGCACCGAGGGGGGAGGTTCCGAGCAGTACTTC. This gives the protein CASTEGGGSEQYF.

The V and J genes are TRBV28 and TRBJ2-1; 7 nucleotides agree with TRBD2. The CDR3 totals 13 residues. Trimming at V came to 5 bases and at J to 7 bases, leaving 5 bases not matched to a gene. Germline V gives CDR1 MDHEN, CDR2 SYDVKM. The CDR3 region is CASSLPGRNEQFF. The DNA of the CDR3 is TGTGCCAGCAGTCTACCCGGGAGGAATGAGCAGTTCTTC.

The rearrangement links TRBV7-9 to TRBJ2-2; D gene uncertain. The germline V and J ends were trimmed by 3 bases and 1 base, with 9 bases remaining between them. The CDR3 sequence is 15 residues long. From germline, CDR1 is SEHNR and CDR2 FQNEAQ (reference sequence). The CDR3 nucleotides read TGTGCCAGCAGCTTCGCCGGTCTGAACACCGGGGAGCTGTTTTTT. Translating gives CASSFAGLNTGELFF.

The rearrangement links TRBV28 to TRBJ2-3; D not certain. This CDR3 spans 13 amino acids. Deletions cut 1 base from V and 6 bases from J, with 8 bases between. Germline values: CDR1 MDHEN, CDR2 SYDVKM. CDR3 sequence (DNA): TGTGCCAGCAGTTTATTTTCCGGGGATACGCAGTATTTT. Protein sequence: CASSLFSGDTQYF.

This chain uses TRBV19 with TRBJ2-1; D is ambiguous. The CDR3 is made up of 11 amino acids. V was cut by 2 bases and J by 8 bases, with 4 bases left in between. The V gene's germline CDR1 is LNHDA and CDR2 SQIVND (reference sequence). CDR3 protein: CASSILHEQFF. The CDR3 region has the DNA TGTGCCAGTAGTATACTCCATGAGCAGTTCTTC.

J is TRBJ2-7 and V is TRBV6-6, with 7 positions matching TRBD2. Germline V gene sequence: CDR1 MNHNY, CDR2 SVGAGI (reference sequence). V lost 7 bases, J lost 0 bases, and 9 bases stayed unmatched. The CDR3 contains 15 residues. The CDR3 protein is CASTISGEGSYEQYF. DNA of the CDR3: TGTGCCAGCACCATAAGCGGGGAGGGCTCCTACGAGCAGTACTTC.

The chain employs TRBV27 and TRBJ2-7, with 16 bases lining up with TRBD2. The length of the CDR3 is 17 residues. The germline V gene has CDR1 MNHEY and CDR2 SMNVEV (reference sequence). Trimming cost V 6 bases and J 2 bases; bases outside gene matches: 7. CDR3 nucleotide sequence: TGTGCCAGCAGGTCCGGGACTAGCGGGAGGGCCGCCTACGAGCAGTACTTC. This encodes CASRSGTSGRAAYEQYF.

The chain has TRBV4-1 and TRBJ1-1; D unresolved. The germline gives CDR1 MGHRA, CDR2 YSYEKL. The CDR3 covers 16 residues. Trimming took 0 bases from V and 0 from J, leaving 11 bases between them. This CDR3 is CASSQELTAMNTEAFF. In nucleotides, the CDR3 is TGCGCCAGCAGCCAAGAATTAACAGCCATGAACACTGAAGCTTTCTTT.

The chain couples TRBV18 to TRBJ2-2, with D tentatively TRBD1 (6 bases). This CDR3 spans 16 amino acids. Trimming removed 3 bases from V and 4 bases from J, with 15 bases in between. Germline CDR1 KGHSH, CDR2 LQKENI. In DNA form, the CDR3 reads TGTGCCAGCTCACCGGCCGAGACAGGAGTCACCGGGGAGCTGTTTTTT. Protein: CASSPAETGVTGELFF.

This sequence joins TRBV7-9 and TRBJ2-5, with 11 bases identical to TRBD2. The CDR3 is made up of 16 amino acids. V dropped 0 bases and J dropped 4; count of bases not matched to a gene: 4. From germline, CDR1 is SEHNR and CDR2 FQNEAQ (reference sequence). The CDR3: CASSLAGTSGLETQYF. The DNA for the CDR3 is TGTGCCAGCAGCTTAGCCGGGACTAGCGGCTTAGAGACCCAGTACTTC.

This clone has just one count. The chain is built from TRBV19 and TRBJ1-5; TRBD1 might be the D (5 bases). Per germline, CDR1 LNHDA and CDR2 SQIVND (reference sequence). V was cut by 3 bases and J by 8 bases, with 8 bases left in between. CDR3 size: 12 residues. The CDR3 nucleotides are TGTGCCAGTAGTATGGGGCCCGAGCCCCAGCATTTT. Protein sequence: CASSMGPEPQHF.